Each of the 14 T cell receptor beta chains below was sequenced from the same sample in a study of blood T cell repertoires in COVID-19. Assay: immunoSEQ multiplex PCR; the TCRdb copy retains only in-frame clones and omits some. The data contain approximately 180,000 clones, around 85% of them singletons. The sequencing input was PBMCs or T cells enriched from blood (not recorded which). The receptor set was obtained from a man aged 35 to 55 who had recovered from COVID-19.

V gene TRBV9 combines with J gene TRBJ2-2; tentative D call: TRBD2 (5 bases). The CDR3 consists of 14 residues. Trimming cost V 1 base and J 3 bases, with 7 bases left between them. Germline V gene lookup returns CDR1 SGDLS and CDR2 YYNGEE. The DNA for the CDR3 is TGTGCCAGCAGCGTATCAGCGGACACCGGGGAGCTGTTTTTT. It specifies CASSVSADTGELFF.

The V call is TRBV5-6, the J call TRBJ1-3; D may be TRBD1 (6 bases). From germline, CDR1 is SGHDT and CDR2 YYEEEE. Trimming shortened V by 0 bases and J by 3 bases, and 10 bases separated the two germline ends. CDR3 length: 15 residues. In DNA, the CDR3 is TGTGCCAGCAGCTTGGTTCAGGGGAGTGGAAACACCATATATTTT. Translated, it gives CASSLVQGSGNTIYF.

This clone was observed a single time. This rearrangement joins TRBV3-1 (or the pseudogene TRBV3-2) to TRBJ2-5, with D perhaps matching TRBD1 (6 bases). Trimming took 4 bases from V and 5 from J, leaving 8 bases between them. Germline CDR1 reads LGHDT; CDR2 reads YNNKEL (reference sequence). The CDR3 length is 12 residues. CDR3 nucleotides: TGTGCCAGCAGCCCTCAGGGGGAGACCCAGTACTTC. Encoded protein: CASSPQGETQYF.

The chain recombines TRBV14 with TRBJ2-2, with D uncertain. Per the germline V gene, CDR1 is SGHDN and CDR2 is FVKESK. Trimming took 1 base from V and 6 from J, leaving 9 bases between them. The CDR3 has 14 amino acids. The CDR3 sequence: CASSQVGRPGELFF. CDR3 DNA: TGTGCCAGCAGCCAAGTCGGCAGGCCCGGGGAGCTGTTTTTT. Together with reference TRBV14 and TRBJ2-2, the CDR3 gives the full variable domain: EAGVTQFPSHSVIEKGQTVTLRCDPISGHDNLYWYRRVMGKEIKFLLHFVKESKQDESGMPNNRFLAERTGGTYSTLKVQPAELEDSGVYFCASSQVGRPGELFFGEGSRLTVL.

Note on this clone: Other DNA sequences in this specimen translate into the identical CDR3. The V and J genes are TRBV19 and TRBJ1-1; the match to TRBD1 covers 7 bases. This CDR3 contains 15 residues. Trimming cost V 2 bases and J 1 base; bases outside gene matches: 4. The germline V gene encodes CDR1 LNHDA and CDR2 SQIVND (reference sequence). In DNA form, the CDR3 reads TGTGCCAGTAGTATAAAACAGGGGTCGAACACTGAAGCTTTCTTT. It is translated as CASSIKQGSNTEAFF.

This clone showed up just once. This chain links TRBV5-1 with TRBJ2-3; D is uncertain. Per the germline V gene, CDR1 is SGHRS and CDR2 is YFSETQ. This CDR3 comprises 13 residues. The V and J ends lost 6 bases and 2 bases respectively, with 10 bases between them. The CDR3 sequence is CASTLPPTDTQYF. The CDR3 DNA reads TGCGCCAGCACCCTACCCCCCACAGATACGCAGTATTTT.

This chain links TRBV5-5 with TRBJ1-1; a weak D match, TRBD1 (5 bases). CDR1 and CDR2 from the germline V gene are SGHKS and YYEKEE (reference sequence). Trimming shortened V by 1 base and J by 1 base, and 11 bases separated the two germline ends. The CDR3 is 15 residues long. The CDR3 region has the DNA TGTGCCAGCAGCTTGTCTTGGCAGGGGAACACTGAAGCTTTCTTT. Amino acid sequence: CASSLSWQGNTEAFF.

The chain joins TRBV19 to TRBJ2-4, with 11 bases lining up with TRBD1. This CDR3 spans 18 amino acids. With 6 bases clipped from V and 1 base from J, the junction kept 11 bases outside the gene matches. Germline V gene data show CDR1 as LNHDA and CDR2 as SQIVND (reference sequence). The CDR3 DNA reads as TGTGCCAGTAGCACCCTCGGACAGGGGGCCTTGGCCAAAAACATTCAGTACTTC. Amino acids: CASSTLGQGALAKNIQYF. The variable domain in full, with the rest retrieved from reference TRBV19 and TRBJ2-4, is DGGITQSPKYLFRKEGQNVTLSCEQNLNHDAMYWYRQDPGQGLRLIYYSQIVNDFQKGDIAEGYSVSREKKESFPLTVTSAQKNPTAFYLCASSTLGQGALAKNIQYFGAGTRLSVL.

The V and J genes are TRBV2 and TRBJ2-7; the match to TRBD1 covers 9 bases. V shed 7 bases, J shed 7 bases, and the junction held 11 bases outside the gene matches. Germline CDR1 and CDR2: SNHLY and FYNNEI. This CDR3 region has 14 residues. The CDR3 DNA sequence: TGTGCCAGCACCCAGTTACAGGGGGCTGGAGAGCAGTACTTC. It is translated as CASTQLQGAGEQYF.

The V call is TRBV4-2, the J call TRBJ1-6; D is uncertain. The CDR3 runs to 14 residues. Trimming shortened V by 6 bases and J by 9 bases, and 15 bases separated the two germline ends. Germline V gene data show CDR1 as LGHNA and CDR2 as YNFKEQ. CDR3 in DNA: TGTGCCAGCAGTCTAGTGGAATCGGGTTCACCCCTCCACTTT. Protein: CASSLVESGSPLHF.

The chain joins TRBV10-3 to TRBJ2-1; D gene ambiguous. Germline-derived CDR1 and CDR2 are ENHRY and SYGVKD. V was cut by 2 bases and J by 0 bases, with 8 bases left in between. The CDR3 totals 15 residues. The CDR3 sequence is CAISELGSSYNEQFF. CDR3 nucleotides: TGTGCCATCAGTGAGCTGGGCAGCTCCTACAATGAGCAGTTCTTC.

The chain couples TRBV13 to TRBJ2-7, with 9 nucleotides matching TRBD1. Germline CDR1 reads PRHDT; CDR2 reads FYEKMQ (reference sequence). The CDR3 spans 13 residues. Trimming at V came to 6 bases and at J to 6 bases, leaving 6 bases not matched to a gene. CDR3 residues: CASRRQGGLEQYF. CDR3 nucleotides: TGTGCCAGCAGGAGACAGGGGGGGCTCGAGCAGTACTTC.

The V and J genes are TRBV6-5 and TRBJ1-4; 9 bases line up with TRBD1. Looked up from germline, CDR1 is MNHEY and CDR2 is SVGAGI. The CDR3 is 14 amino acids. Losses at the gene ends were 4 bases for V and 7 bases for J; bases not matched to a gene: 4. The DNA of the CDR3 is TGTGCCAGCAGTTCGGGACAGGGTGCTGAAAAACTGTTTTTT. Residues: CASSSGQGAEKLFF.

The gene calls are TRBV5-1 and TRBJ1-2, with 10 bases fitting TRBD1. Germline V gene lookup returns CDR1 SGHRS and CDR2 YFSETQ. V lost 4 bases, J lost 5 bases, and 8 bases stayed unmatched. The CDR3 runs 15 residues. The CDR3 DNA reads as TGCGCCAGCAGCATTAGACAGGGGGCTGATTATGGCTACACCTTC. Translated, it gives CASSIRQGADYGYTF.